This T cell receptor (beta chain) is drawn from a study of cytomegalovirus exposure and HLA in healthy donors. Remarks on this clone: Its antigen is not known.

This CDR3 contains 15 residues. The germline V gene encodes CDR1 SNHLY and CDR2 FYNNEI. V trimming: 5 bases; J trimming: 1 base; junction bases outside the gene matches: 5. 13 Jbeta primers and 60 Vbeta primers were used for the PCR. Repertoires were generated with immunoSEQ multiplex PCR, while TCRdb's copy carries only in-frame clones and drops some. Here the sample spans around 180,000 clones, around 68% being singletons. Study-level results: Altogether, 150 to 200 TCR beta chains were recorded as cytomegalovirus-associated.

The source material was PBMCs. This clonotype was sampled from a girl between 5 and 17 years old in good health and CMV-seronegative. V gene TRBV2 combines with J gene TRBJ1-5; 7 bases agree with TRBD1. CDR3 amino acids: CASSRQGPSNQPQHF. CDR3 DNA sequence: TGTGCCAGCAGTCGACAGGGCCCAAGCAATCAGCCCCAGCATTTT. The full variable domain, completed using reference TRBV2 and TRBJ1-5, is EPEVTQTPSHQVTQMGQEVILRCVPISNHLYFYWYRQILGQKVEFLVSFYNNEISEKSEIFDDQFSVERPDGSNFTLKIRSTKLEDSAMYFCASSRQGPSNQPQHFGDGTRLSIL.